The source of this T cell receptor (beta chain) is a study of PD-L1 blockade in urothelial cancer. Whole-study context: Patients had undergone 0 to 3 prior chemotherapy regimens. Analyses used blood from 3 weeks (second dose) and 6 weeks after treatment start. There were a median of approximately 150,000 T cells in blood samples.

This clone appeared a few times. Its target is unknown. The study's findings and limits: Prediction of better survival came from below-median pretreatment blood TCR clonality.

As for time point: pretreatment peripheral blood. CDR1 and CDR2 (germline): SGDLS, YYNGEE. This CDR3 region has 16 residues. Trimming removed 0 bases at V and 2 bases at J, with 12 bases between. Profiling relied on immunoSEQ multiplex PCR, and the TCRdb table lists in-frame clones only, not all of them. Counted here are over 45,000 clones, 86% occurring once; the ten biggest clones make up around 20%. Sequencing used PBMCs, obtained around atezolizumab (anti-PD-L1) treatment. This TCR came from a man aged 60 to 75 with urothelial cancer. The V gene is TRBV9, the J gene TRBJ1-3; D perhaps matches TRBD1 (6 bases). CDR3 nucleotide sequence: TGTGCCAGCAGCGTAGTCGCAGGGGTAGCTGGAAACACCATATATTTT. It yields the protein CASSVVAGVAGNTIYF. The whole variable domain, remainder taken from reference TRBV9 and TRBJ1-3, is DSGVTQTPKHLITATGQRVTLRCSPRSGDLSVYWYQQSLDQGLQFLIQYYNGEERAKGNILERFSAQQFPDLHSELNLSSLELGDSALYFCASSVVAGVAGNTIYFGEGSWLTVV.